Presented here are 25 T cell receptor beta chains from one specimen sequenced in a study of blood T cell repertoires in COVID-19. TCRdb keeps only in-frame clones here, not all; method: immunoSEQ multiplex PCR. The table lists about 180,000 clones, 89% of them singletons, with about 1.9% in the top ten. What was sequenced was peripheral blood. All receptors come from a man between 18 and 29 years old who had recovered from COVID-19.

This rearrangement joins TRBV6-5 to TRBJ2-2; 7 positions agree with TRBD1. Germline V gene lookup returns CDR1 MNHEY and CDR2 SVGAGI. This CDR3 region has 13 residues. The CDR3 reads CAGQNQNTGELFF. In DNA, the CDR3 is TGTGCGGGACAGAACCAAAACACCGGGGAGCTGTTTTTT.

This rearrangement joins TRBV5-6 to TRBJ1-5; D gene ambiguous. The CDR3 has 12 amino acids. Trimming pared 0 bases from V and 7 bases from J, leaving 5 bases between. The germline V gene has CDR1 SGHDT and CDR2 YYEEEE. Written as DNA, the CDR3 is TGTGCCAGCAGCTTGGCCGGGCAGCCCCAGCATTTT. Amino acid sequence: CASSLAGQPQHF.

As DNA, the CDR3 is TGTGCCAGCAGGGACTACGGAGAGCAGTACTTC. Translation: CASRDYGEQYF. The rearrangement uses TRBV6-5 and TRBJ2-7; TRBD2 is a possible D gene (6 bases). The V gene lost 6 bases and the J gene lost 7 bases, with 10 bases spanning the gap. This CDR3 has 11 residues. Germline CDR1 reads MNHEY; CDR2 reads SVGAGI.

This clone was seen a handful of times. DNA of the CDR3: TGTGCCAGCAGCCAAGGAGGCAACACTGAAGCTTTCTTT. This sequence encodes CASSQGGNTEAFF. The chain has TRBV3-1 (or the pseudogene TRBV3-2) and TRBJ1-1; no reliable D call. This CDR3 contains 13 residues. V was clipped by 1 base and J by 2 bases, with 5 bases between them. Germline V gives CDR1 LGHDT, CDR2 YNNKEL (reference sequence).

The chain carries TRBV10-3 and TRBJ2-7; TRBD1 agrees at 7 bases. Germline CDR1 is ENHRY and CDR2 is SYGVKD. The CDR3 covers 15 residues. V shed 6 bases and J 0 bases; nucleotides not matched to a gene: 8. The CDR3 reads CAISLDRVGSYEQYF. DNA of the CDR3: TGTGCCATCAGCCTAGACAGGGTCGGCTCCTACGAGCAGTACTTC.

The gene calls are TRBV4-3 and TRBJ2-7; tentative D call: TRBD2 (6 bases). V was trimmed by 0 bases and J by 5 bases, leaving 14 bases between them. The germline V gene has CDR1 LGHNA and CDR2 YSLEER. The CDR3 runs 15 residues. CDR3 region: CASSQDGRLVDEQYF. CDR3 coding DNA: TGCGCCAGCAGCCAAGACGGCAGACTAGTCGACGAGCAGTACTTC.

The CDR3 region is CASSLATTSGSFSYEQYF. In DNA form, the CDR3 reads TGTGCCAGCAGCTTAGCGACGACTAGCGGGAGTTTTTCGTACGAGCAGTACTTC. The chain links TRBV7-2 to TRBJ2-7; 12 bases map to TRBD2. This CDR3 contains 18 residues. Unmatched junction bases numbered 10, after V lost 0 bases and J lost 4 bases. Germline CDR1 and CDR2: SGHTA and FQGNSA. The entire variable domain, with the rest obtained from reference TRBV7-2 and TRBJ2-7, is as follows: GAGVSQSPSNKVTEKGKDVELRCDPISGHTALYWYRQSLGQGLEFLIYFQGNSAPDKSGLPSDRFSAERTGGSVSTLTIQRTQQEDSAVYLCASSLATTSGSFSYEQYFGPGTRLTVT.

The CDR3 loop is CASSPGLDRAYEQYF. In DNA, the CDR3 is TGTGCCAGCTCACCAGGCCTCGACAGGGCCTACGAGCAGTACTTC. The chain uses TRBV18 and TRBJ2-7; the match to TRBD1 covers 7 bases. The CDR3 extends over 15 amino acids. Trimming removed 2 bases from V and 2 bases from J; junction bases left unmatched: 6. Germline CDR1 reads KGHSH; CDR2 reads LQKENI.

The table lists this clone with a count of one. V and J are TRBV5-5 and TRBJ1-1; maybe TRBD1 (6 bases). V gave up 4 bases and J gave up 4 bases, with 17 bases separating them. Germline assignment: CDR1 SGHKS and CDR2 YYEKEE (reference sequence). The CDR3 contains 15 residues. CDR3 region: CASSLDMGGLTEAFF. CDR3 coding DNA: TGTGCCAGCAGCCTGGATATGGGGGGGCTCACTGAAGCTTTCTTT.

V usage is TRBV6-5 and J usage is TRBJ2-1, with 10 bases aligning to TRBD1. Looked up from germline, CDR1 is MNHEY and CDR2 is SVGAGI. The CDR3 is 15 amino acids. V lost 5 bases and J lost 6; bases outside the gene matches: 7. The CDR3 sequence is CASSTRDRGSNEQFF. The CDR3 DNA is TGTGCCAGCAGTACCCGGGACAGGGGTAGCAATGAGCAGTTCTTC.

The CDR3 region is CASSDPGLLGEQFF. The CDR3 DNA reads TGTGCCAGCAGTGACCCGGGACTTTTAGGTGAGCAGTTCTTC. J is TRBJ2-1 and V is TRBV27, with D tentatively TRBD2 (6 bases). Trimming removed 5 bases from V and 9 bases from J, with 17 bases in between. The CDR3 runs to 14 residues. Germline V CDR1 and CDR2: MNHEY, SMNVEV (reference sequence).

This chain links TRBV29-1 with TRBJ1-1, with 7 bases lining up with TRBD1. In germline, CDR1 is SQVTM, CDR2 ANQGSEA. V lost 7 bases and J lost 5; bases outside the gene matches: 7. The CDR3 consists of 12 residues. This CDR3 reads CSGAGGTTEAFF. CDR3 nucleotide sequence: TGCAGCGGTGCAGGGGGTACGACTGAAGCTTTCTTT.

This chain uses TRBV12-3 or TRBV12-4 with TRBJ1-1, with a weak D call TRBD1 (5 bases). CDR3 size: 13 residues. V shed 5 bases and J shed 4 bases, with 11 bases lying between them. Here the CDR3 DNA reads TGTGCCAGCAGTCCCCAGGGATCCACTGAAGCTTTCTTT. Its protein product is CASSPQGSTEAFF.

The rearrangement uses TRBV29-1 and TRBJ1-1; D is uncertain. The CDR3 is 12 residues long. From germline, CDR1 is SQVTM and CDR2 ANQGSEA. The V and J ends lost 4 bases and 1 base respectively, with 7 bases between them. CDR3 in DNA: TGCAGCGTTGCGGGTGGGAACACTGAAGCTTTCTTT. This sequence encodes CSVAGGNTEAFF.

V is TRBV18 and J is TRBJ2-4, with 9 bases that match TRBD1. The germline V gene has CDR1 KGHSH and CDR2 LQKENI. There are 14 residues in the CDR3. Germline trimming cut 3 bases from V and 8 bases from J; bases unmatched to any gene: 5. CDR3 region: CASSPGQGLHIQYF. CDR3 bases: TGTGCCAGCTCACCGGGACAGGGTTTGCACATTCAGTACTTC.

This chain's CDR3 is CASSYSIFGGADGYTF. CDR3 nucleotide sequence: TGTGCCAGCAGTTACTCTATTTTTGGCGGTGCCGATGGCTACACCTTC. The J gene is TRBJ1-2, the V gene TRBV6-5; D unclear. The CDR3 runs 16 residues. Per germline, CDR1 MNHEY and CDR2 SVGAGI. V was pared by 0 bases and J by 6 bases, with 17 bases between.

This chain links TRBV4-3 with TRBJ2-1, with 7 bases lining up with TRBD2. With 3 bases clipped from V and 9 bases from J, the junction kept 14 bases outside the gene matches. This CDR3 is built from 16 residues. Germline-derived CDR1 and CDR2 are LGHNA and YSLEER. The CDR3 loop is CASSQVTGTMPAEQFF. In nucleotides, the CDR3 is TGCGCCAGCAGCCAGGTCACCGGGACTATGCCCGCTGAGCAGTTCTTC.

J is TRBJ2-1 and V is TRBV5-6, with D possibly being TRBD2 (5 bases). There are 16 residues in the CDR3. Germline CDR1 and CDR2: SGHDT and YYEEEE. The germline V and J ends were trimmed by 2 bases and 0 bases, with 12 bases remaining between them. CDR3 in DNA: TGTGCCAGCAGCTTAGCGAGACTACACTCCTACAATGAGCAGTTCTTC. It encodes CASSLARLHSYNEQFF.

The V call is TRBV11-2, the J call TRBJ2-7; 10 bases align to TRBD1. CDR3 length: 14 amino acids. The V and J ends lost 1 base and 6 bases, in that order; junction bases with no gene match: 3. CDR1 SGHAT and CDR2 FQNNGV come from the germline V gene. The CDR3 reads CASSLADRGSEQYF. DNA for the CDR3: TGTGCCAGCAGCTTAGCGGACAGGGGGAGCGAGCAGTACTTC. Full variable domain (missing parts from reference TRBV11-2 and TRBJ2-7): EAGVAQSPRYKIIEKRQSVAFWCNPISGHATLYWYQQILGQGPKLLIQFQNNGVVDDSQLPKDRFSAERLKGVDSTLKIQPAKLEDSAVYLCASSLADRGSEQYFGPGTRLTVT.

The V call is TRBV5-4, the J call TRBJ2-2, with a tentative D call TRBD2 (6 bases). The CDR3 runs 15 residues. The V gene's germline CDR1 is SGHNT and CDR2 YYREEE (reference sequence). Deletions cut 0 bases from V and 3 bases from J, with 9 bases between. The CDR3 sequence: CASSLVSGYTGELFF. The CDR3, as DNA: TGTGCCAGCAGCTTGGTTAGCGGTTACACCGGGGAGCTGTTTTTT.

The V call is TRBV5-6, the J call TRBJ2-5, with TRBD1 identical over 7 bases. The CDR3 sequence is 15 residues long. V dropped 3 bases and J dropped 2; count of bases not matched to a gene: 7. CDR1 is SGHDT and CDR2 is YYEEEE in the germline V gene. CDR3 in amino acids: CASSWDRKKQETQYF. CDR3 nucleotides: TGTGCCAGCAGCTGGGACAGAAAGAAACAAGAGACCCAGTACTTC.

J is TRBJ1-3 and V is TRBV6-1; perhaps TRBD1 as D (5 bases). V gave up 3 bases and J gave up 0 bases, with 21 bases separating them. Germline V lookup: CDR1 MNHNS, CDR2 SASEGT. This CDR3 has 19 residues. The DNA of the CDR3 is TGTGCCAGCAGTGAGGGGGGACTTCAGGGACCCAACTCTGGAAACACCATATATTTT. Encoded protein: CASSEGGLQGPNSGNTIYF.

The rearrangement links TRBV5-4 to TRBJ2-2, with D hard to call. V lost 4 bases to trimming and J lost 4 bases, with 5 bases between them. CDR1 SGHNT and CDR2 YYREEE come from the germline V gene (reference sequence). This CDR3 has 12 amino acids. The CDR3 bases are TGTGCCAGCAGCCATTCCACCGGGGAGCTGTTTTTT. Translating gives CASSHSTGELFF.

This clone has just one count. The genes are TRBV4-3 and TRBJ1-3; no reliable D call. Trimming shortened V by 0 bases and J by 4 bases, and 7 bases separated the two germline ends. Germline V gene data show CDR1 as LGHNA and CDR2 as YSLEER. The CDR3 covers 14 residues. The CDR3 DNA reads TGCGCCAGCAGCCAAGATCTCGTGGGAAACACCATATATTTT. Its translation is CASSQDLVGNTIYF.

J is TRBJ1-1 and V is TRBV3-1 (or the pseudogene TRBV3-2); 9 bases match TRBD1. The germline CDR1 and CDR2 sequences are LGHDT and YNNKEL (reference sequence). CDR3 length: 15 residues. J lost 4 bases, V lost 4 bases, and 7 bases had no gene match. In nucleotides, the CDR3 is TGTGCCAGCAGCCGATCCGGGACAGGGAGCACTGAAGCTTTCTTT. Residues: CASSRSGTGSTEAFF.